The 15 T cell receptor beta chains in this list originate from one sample, sequenced in a study of CD8 T cells in Susac syndrome. cDNA came from roughly 0.5 to 1 ug RNA primed by random hexamers. TCRdb processed the immunoSEQ multiplex PCR reads anew with MiXCR; each CDR3 protein has one entry. The sample yields about 200,000 distinct CDR3 sequences, 90% to 95% seen once. Material: CD4+ T cells from PBMCs. The receptors were sampled from a human donor with multiple sclerosis.

V gene TRBV2 combines with J gene TRBJ2-2; D is undetermined. The CDR3 length is 10 residues. The germline CDR1 and CDR2 sequences are SNHLY and FYNNEI. Trimming took off 8 bases at V and 7 bases at J, with 5 bases between the two ends. The CDR3 reads CASWSGELFF. In DNA, the CDR3 is TGTGCCAGCTGGAGCGGGGAGCTGTTTTTT.

The chain joins TRBV20-1 to TRBJ1-2; 8 bases are a match to TRBD1. V gave up 3 bases and J gave up 7 bases; unmatched junction bases: 7. Germline V lookup: CDR1 DFQATT, CDR2 SNEGSKA (reference sequence). The CDR3 covers 13 residues. The DNA for the CDR3 is TGCAGTGCTAGGATACACAGGGGGTTTGGCTACACCTTC. This gives the protein CSARIHRGFGYTF.

The rearrangement joins TRBV20-1 to TRBJ1-3; D perhaps matches TRBD1 (6 bases). Germline assignment: CDR1 DFQATT and CDR2 SNEGSKA (reference sequence). Trimming took 3 bases from V and 4 from J, leaving 13 bases between them. This CDR3 spans 14 amino acids. In DNA, the CDR3 is TGCAGTGCTAGCAGCCGGGGGCGCGGAAACACCATATATTTT. This translates into CSASSRGRGNTIYF.

CDR3 DNA: TGTGCTAGTGGCCTTCCCGGGACCTCTAGGGGCTACACCTTC. It codes for CASGLPGTSRGYTF. V gene TRBV12-5 combines with J gene TRBJ1-2; possible D gene TRBD1, 5 bases. Germline CDR1 and CDR2: LGHNT and FRNRAP. The CDR3 totals 14 residues. V lost 6 bases and J 8 bases, leaving 19 bases between the germline ends.

This rearrangement joins TRBV20-1 to TRBJ1-1; 10 bases line up with TRBD1. The CDR3 has 13 residues. The V segment lost 5 bases and the J segment 6 bases; nucleotides outside the gene matches: 6. Germline assignment: CDR1 DFQATT and CDR2 SNEGSKA (reference sequence). This CDR3 is CSAPGTGAAEAFF. The CDR3 nucleotides read TGCAGTGCTCCTGGGACAGGGGCGGCTGAAGCTTTCTTT.

CDR3 in DNA: TGTGCCAGCAACTTAGGGGGAAAGTCCTACGAGCAGTACTTC. Translated: CASNLGGKSYEQYF. This rearrangement joins TRBV5-4 to TRBJ2-7, with TRBD1 as a possible D gene (6 bases). V was shortened by 6 bases and J by 1 base, with 14 bases between the two germline ends. CDR1 is SGHNT and CDR2 is YYREEE in the germline V gene (reference sequence). The length of the CDR3 is 14 residues.

The rearrangement joins TRBV23-1 to TRBJ2-2; D possibly corresponds to TRBD2 (5 bases). TRBV23-1 qualifies as an ORF whose function is uncertain. Between the trimmed V and J ends, which lost 8 bases and 8 bases, there was a span of 9 bases. This CDR3 region has 11 residues. The CDR3 region has the DNA TGCGCCAGCCCGGACTTGGGGGAGCTGTTTTTT. It codes for CASPDLGELFF.

The CDR3 DNA follows: TGTGCCACCAGTGACCCTCGAGCGGGTAATAACAATGAGCAGTTCTTC. It codes for CATSDPRAGNNNEQFF. The V gene is TRBV24-1, the J gene TRBJ2-1; perhaps TRBD2 as D (6 bases). V was pared by 4 bases and J by 5 bases, with 17 bases between. The CDR3 sequence is 16 residues long. Germline CDR1 reads KGHDR; CDR2 reads SFDVKD.

V gene TRBV27 combines with J gene TRBJ2-2; 8 bases line up with TRBD2. Germline CDR1 and CDR2: MNHEY and SMNVEV (reference sequence). J gave up 5 bases and V 1 base, and 3 bases lay outside the gene matches. This CDR3 is 15 amino acids long. This CDR3 is CASSLLREVTGELFF. CDR3 DNA: TGTGCCAGCAGTTTATTGCGGGAGGTTACCGGGGAGCTGTTTTTT.

Only one count was recorded for this clonotype. V is TRBV29-1 and J is TRBJ2-5, with 9 bases fitting TRBD2. The CDR3 spans 14 residues. The V gene end was trimmed by 3 bases and the J gene end by 9 bases; junction bases not matched to a gene: 11. Germline V gives CDR1 SQVTM, CDR2 ANQGSEA. This chain's CDR3 is CSVEPAGGTRAQYF. Written as DNA, the CDR3 is TGCAGCGTTGAGCCAGCGGGAGGCACAAGGGCCCAGTACTTC.

The J gene is TRBJ2-3, the V gene TRBV7-3; D unresolved. V was shortened by 5 bases and J by 2 bases, with 14 bases between the two germline ends. The CDR3 contains 15 residues. The germline V gene encodes CDR1 SGHTA and CDR2 FQGTGA. CDR3 residues: CASSLSYSFTDTQYF. The CDR3 region has the DNA TGTGCCAGCAGCCTATCGTACAGCTTCACAGATACGCAGTATTTT.

The chain employs TRBV2 and TRBJ2-2; tentatively, D is TRBD1 or TRBD2 (5 bases each). V was clipped by 11 bases and J by 7 bases, with 17 bases between them. The V gene's germline CDR1 is SNHLY and CDR2 FYNNEI. CDR3 length: 13 residues. The DNA for the CDR3 is TGTGCCGCCCTCGGGGCTCGGTTCGGGGAGCTGTTTTTT. This translates into CAALGARFGELFF.

V usage is TRBV20-1 and J usage is TRBJ2-5; the match to TRBD1 covers 7 bases. Germline assignment: CDR1 DFQATT and CDR2 SNEGSKA (reference sequence). The CDR3 contains 13 residues. Trimming at V came to 3 bases and at J to 0 bases, leaving 1 base not matched to a gene. CDR3 in DNA: TGCAGTGCTAGCGGGACAGACCAAGAGACCCAGTACTTC. It yields the protein CSASGTDQETQYF.

V usage is TRBV12-3 or TRBV12-4 and J usage is TRBJ2-1; 10 bases are a match to TRBD1. V dropped 4 bases and J dropped 2; count of bases not matched to a gene: 5. The CDR3 loop spans 16 amino acids. The CDR3 is CASSSSGTGAYNEQFF. DNA for the CDR3: TGTGCCAGCAGTTCTTCCGGGACAGGGGCCTACAATGAGCAGTTCTTC.

The chain uses TRBV12-3 or TRBV12-4 and TRBJ1-2, with 7 bases identical to TRBD1. V was clipped by 7 bases and J by 1 base; unmatched bases: 6. CDR3 length: 14 residues. As DNA, the CDR3 is TGTGCCAGCAACTACAGGGGAGTTAACTATGGCTACACCTTC. It specifies CASNYRGVNYGYTF.